This passage covers 19 T cell receptor beta chains from one sample sequenced in a study of cytomegalovirus exposure and HLA in healthy donors. The primer mix had 60 Vbeta and 13 Jbeta primers. The repertoire was sequenced with immunoSEQ multiplex PCR; TCRdb's copy has only in-frame clones and lacks some. The table shows about 140,000 clones, with approximately 84% occurring only once. The material sequenced was PBMCs. The origin of the receptors is a woman in her forties in good health and CMV-seronegative.

V gene TRBV6-1 combines with J gene TRBJ2-7; TRBD1 aligns across 8 bases. The J segment lost 5 bases and the V segment lost 0 bases, leaving 6 bases of the junction unmatched. This CDR3 is 15 amino acids long. CDR1 is MNHNS and CDR2 is SASEGT in the germline V gene. This CDR3 is CASSEAHRGIHEQYF. The CDR3 nucleotides read TGTGCCAGCAGTGAAGCGCACAGGGGGATCCACGAGCAGTACTTC.

The chain is built from TRBV5-4 and TRBJ2-7; weak D call: TRBD2 (6 bases). The CDR3 is 15 amino acids. The V end lost 4 bases, the J end lost 0 bases, and 14 bases lay between the germline ends. Germline CDR1 reads SGHNT; CDR2 reads YYREEE (reference sequence). The CDR3 region has the DNA TGTGCCAGCAGCAATTTAGCGGAACGCTCCTACGAGCAGTACTTC. Translating gives CASSNLAERSYEQYF.

The rearrangement joins TRBV28 to TRBJ2-5; perhaps TRBD2 as D (7 bases). The V gene's germline CDR1 is MDHEN and CDR2 SYDVKM. The V end was cut by 5 bases, the J end by 5 bases, with 18 bases between. This CDR3 is built from 15 residues. DNA of the CDR3: TGTGCCAGCAGTCCCCTGGGAGGGGGAGGGGAGACCCAGTACTTC. This translates into CASSPLGGGGETQYF.

The V and J genes are TRBV5-1 and TRBJ1-3; TRBD1 matches at 11 bases. From germline, CDR1 is SGHRS and CDR2 YFSETQ. This CDR3 is built from 17 residues. J lost 3 bases, V lost 5 bases, and 10 bases had no gene match. The CDR3 loop is CASSRGTGGSGGNTIYF. In DNA, the CDR3 is TGCGCCAGCAGTCGCGGGACAGGGGGGTCAGGTGGAAACACCATATATTTT.

The V gene is TRBV11-2, the J gene TRBJ2-7; a possible D gene is TRBD1 (5 bases). The CDR3 is made up of 18 amino acids. Germline loops: CDR1 SGHAT, CDR2 FQNNGV. Trimming took off 1 base at V and 2 bases at J, with 21 bases between the two ends. The CDR3 region has the DNA TGTGCCAGCAGCTTAGGTCCAGGGTACAGCCTAGGGGCCTACGAGCAGTACTTC. Its protein is CASSLGPGYSLGAYEQYF.

This chain connects TRBV11-2 to TRBJ2-3; 12 bases fit TRBD2. The CDR3 spans 16 residues. The V and J ends lost 5 bases and 5 bases, in that order; junction bases with no gene match: 8. Germline CDR1 and CDR2: SGHAT and FQNNGV. In DNA, the CDR3 is TGTGCCAGCAGCATACTAGCGGGAGGATCTGGAGATACGCAGTATTTT. As protein: CASSILAGGSGDTQYF. The complete variable domain, with remaining parts taken from reference TRBV11-2 and TRBJ2-3, reads EAGVAQSPRYKIIEKRQSVAFWCNPISGHATLYWYQQILGQGPKLLIQFQNNGVVDDSQLPKDRFSAERLKGVDSTLKIQPAKLEDSAVYLCASSILAGGSGDTQYFGPGTRLTVL.

The chain carries TRBV30 and TRBJ2-5, with TRBD2 identical over 13 bases. The CDR3 has 16 amino acids. Germline CDR1 reads GTSNPN; CDR2 reads SVGIG (reference sequence). Unmatched junction bases numbered 7, after V lost 2 bases and J lost 4 bases. The CDR3 region has the DNA TGTGCCTGGAGTCCACTAGCGGGAGGGAGTGGAGAGACCCAGTACTTC. Encoded protein: CAWSPLAGGSGETQYF.

The V gene is TRBV9, the J gene TRBJ2-7, with a possible D match to TRBD2 (6 bases). V was shortened by 4 bases and J by 1 base, with 15 bases between the two germline ends. The CDR3 loop spans 15 amino acids. Germline CDR1 is SGDLS and CDR2 is YYNGEE. The CDR3 DNA sequence: TGTGCCAGCAGCCCTCTTGGCGGGAATTCCTACGAGCAGTACTTC. Its protein is CASSPLGGNSYEQYF. The whole variable domain, remainder taken from reference TRBV9 and TRBJ2-7, is DSGVTQTPKHLITATGQRVTLRCSPRSGDLSVYWYQQSLDQGLQFLIQYYNGEERAKGNILERFSAQQFPDLHSELNLSSLELGDSALYFCASSPLGGNSYEQYFGPGTRLTVT.

This clone appeared a single time. This chain uses TRBV2 with TRBJ2-5, with 8 nucleotides matching TRBD2. CDR1 and CDR2 from the germline V gene are SNHLY and FYNNEI. The CDR3 loop spans 14 amino acids. V dropped 5 bases and J dropped 1; count of bases not matched to a gene: 3. The CDR3 spells CASSRTSSQETQYF. CDR3 in DNA: TGTGCCAGCAGTAGGACTAGCTCCCAAGAGACCCAGTACTTC.

This clone was counted between two and nine times. The V and J genes are TRBV5-4 and TRBJ2-3; 7 bases fit TRBD2. Germline loops: CDR1 SGHNT, CDR2 YYREEE (reference sequence). This CDR3 comprises 14 residues. The V segment lost 4 bases and the J segment 0 bases; nucleotides outside the gene matches: 2. The CDR3 sequence: CASSNSGSTDTQYF. The CDR3 DNA is TGTGCCAGCAGCAATAGCGGGAGCACAGATACGCAGTATTTT.

This chain connects TRBV7-2 to TRBJ1-1; D not resolved. The length of the CDR3 is 13 residues. Germline V gives CDR1 SGHTA, CDR2 FQGNSA. The V and J ends lost 1 base and 1 base respectively, with 4 bases between them. The CDR3, as DNA: TGTGCCAGCAGCTTAGAAGCGAACACTGAAGCTTTCTTT. This codes for CASSLEANTEAFF. The whole variable domain, filled in from reference TRBV7-2 and TRBJ1-1, reads GAGVSQSPSNKVTEKGKDVELRCDPISGHTALYWYRQSLGQGLEFLIYFQGNSAPDKSGLPSDRFSAERTGGSVSTLTIQRTQQEDSAVYLCASSLEANTEAFFGQGTRLTVV.

V gene TRBV6-5 combines with J gene TRBJ2-1, with TRBD2 matching 7 bases. The CDR3 extends over 14 amino acids. Germline trimming cut 2 bases from V and 7 bases from J; bases unmatched to any gene: 5. Germline CDR1 MNHEY, CDR2 SVGAGI. The CDR3 is CASSYGGAGNEQFF. The CDR3 coding sequence is TGTGCCAGCAGTTACGGGGGAGCGGGAAATGAGCAGTTCTTC.

This chain uses TRBV11-2 with TRBJ2-7; D not certain. Trimming shortened V by 3 bases and J by 0 bases, and 12 bases separated the two germline ends. CDR1 and CDR2 (germline): SGHAT, FQNNGV. The CDR3 length is 15 residues. The CDR3 DNA reads TGTGCCAGCAGCTTCGGCGCGGCGAGCTCCTACGAGCAGTACTTC. Amino acids: CASSFGAASSYEQYF.

The chain employs TRBV19 and TRBJ2-7; the match to TRBD2 covers 14 bases. Germline CDR1 is LNHDA and CDR2 is SQIVND (reference sequence). With 4 bases clipped from V and 11 bases from J, the junction kept 16 bases outside the gene matches. The CDR3 has 17 residues. The CDR3 DNA reads as TGTGCCAGTAGTAAGGCGGGACTAGCGGGAGACTCCTTGTGGAAGTACTTC. It specifies CASSKAGLAGDSLWKYF.

V usage is TRBV6-5 and J usage is TRBJ1-1; 7 bases are shared with TRBD1. Losses at the gene ends were 5 bases for V and 0 bases for J; bases not matched to a gene: 6. Germline V gene lookup returns CDR1 MNHEY and CDR2 SVGAGI. The CDR3 contains 15 residues. The CDR3 loop is CASSRTGVMNTEAFF. The CDR3 region has the DNA TGTGCCAGCAGTAGGACAGGAGTCATGAACACTGAAGCTTTCTTT.

The chain couples TRBV15 to TRBJ1-5; the D is unclear. This CDR3 is built from 17 residues. Germline V CDR1 and CDR2: LNHNV, YYDKDF (reference sequence). The V gene lost 3 bases and the J gene lost 5 bases, with 20 bases spanning the gap. The CDR3 here is CATSRSQAYGFHQPQHF. The CDR3 nucleotides are TGTGCCACCAGCAGGTCGCAGGCTTATGGGTTCCATCAGCCCCAGCATTTT.

The V and J genes are TRBV6-1 and TRBJ2-3; TRBD2 agrees at 11 bases. The CDR3 has 15 residues. The ends lost 4 bases at V and 7 bases at J; junction bases unmatched: 7. Per germline, CDR1 MNHNS and CDR2 SASEGT. Here the CDR3 reads CASSGGLAELYTQYF. The CDR3 coding sequence is TGTGCCAGCAGTGGGGGACTAGCGGAACTTTATACGCAGTATTTT.

This chain joins TRBV5-6 and TRBJ2-3; TRBD2 aligns across 7 bases. Germline CDR1 and CDR2: SGHDT and YYEEEE. Trimming cost V 0 bases and J 3 bases; bases outside gene matches: 10. The CDR3 is 17 residues long. CDR3 residues: CASSLESGGGLTDTQYF. As DNA, the CDR3 is TGTGCCAGCAGCTTGGAATCGGGAGGAGGGCTAACAGATACGCAGTATTTT.

This rearrangement joins TRBV27 to TRBJ2-2, with no clear D. Trimming took 4 bases from V and 7 from J, leaving 7 bases between them. This CDR3 is built from 12 residues. The germline V gene encodes CDR1 MNHEY and CDR2 SMNVEV (reference sequence). The CDR3 DNA is TGTGCCAGCAGTTCTTACAACGGGGAGCTGTTTTTT. Translating gives CASSSYNGELFF.